This TCR beta chain was sequenced during a study of T cell changes during pregnancy in multiple sclerosis (dated by TCRdb to the late 2010s). Looking at the study overall: The study looked at changes in the T cell repertoire across pregnancy in women with multiple sclerosis.

This clone appeared once. Its antigen is not yet known. It has no much larger one-base neighbor in the sample; base qualities were not kept. Its CDR3 holds 16 amino acids, cysteine through phenylalanine. Just the 48-base CDR3 DNA is kept, in frame starting at base 1. CDR1 and CDR2 are drawn from the germline V gene: SQVTM, ANQGSEA. Cut back by 5 bases and 10 bases, the V and J ends lie 27 bases apart. The library came from the immunoSEQ multiplex PCR assay. As stored in TCRdb, this immuneACCESS dataset retains in-frame rearrangements with V and J assigned. A fraction of the clones does not appear; measured against another copy, unresolved V genes explain less than half of the discrepancy, and the remainder lacks a known reason. For this sample there are about 35,000 clones; roughly 90% appear just once. Around 0.4% of the sample is held by the ten biggest clonotypes.

The receptor was derived from a female donor with multiple sclerosis, enrolled in a pregnancy study. The V gene is TRBV29-1 and the J gene is TRBJ2-1; matching of 5 bases hints at TRBD2 as the D gene. This specimen consisted of CD4+ T cells from peripheral blood mononuclear cells, obtained in the second trimester of pregnancy. The CDR3 region has the sequence CSVSTRALEGLDEQFF. The DNA is as follows: TGCAGCGTTTCTACTCGGGCCCTTGAGGGCCTGGACGAGCAGTTCTTC.